This T cell receptor beta chain was observed in a study of type 1 regulatory T cells. Study-wide background: T-allo10 is an in vitro-generated, Tr1-enriched CD4 T cell product specific for alloantigen.

V lost 2 bases, J lost 2 bases, and 10 bases lay in between. Germline CDR1 reads DFQATT; CDR2 reads SNEGSKA (reference sequence). CDR3 length: 15 amino acids. TCRdb re-called the reads with MiXCR, one entry per CDR3 protein. Of about 39,000 distinct CDR3 sequences listed, 12% were seen once; the top ten hold about 8.2%. This clonotype was detected many times. Its antigen is unidentified. The origin of this receptor is a human donor in good health. Sequencing input: cultured non-Tr1 T cells, either the whole culture or a sorted T cell fraction (not recorded which). This chain joins TRBV20-1 and TRBJ1-6; D perhaps matches TRBD1 (6 bases). In DNA form, the CDR3 reads TGCAGTGCTAGAATAGGGGGGACCTATAATTCACCCCTCCACTTT. This translates into CSARIGGTYNSPLHF.